This record covers a single TCR beta chain. Other DNA sequences in this specimen translate into the identical CDR3. The data were produced by immunoSEQ multiplex PCR, yet TCRdb's version contains in-frame clones alone and is incomplete. Altogether 650,000 to 950,000 clones are present, 75% to 90% being singletons, with the ten largest covering about 0.0098%. The data were obtained in a study of shared T cell receptors in the human thymus. This same sample was also part of a study on human thymus T cells. In that study: The thymus tissue came from resections taken during corrective heart surgery.

The clonotype was recovered from a girl under three years old with a congenital heart defect. Source material: thymocytes.

The CDR3 DNA sequence: TGTGCCAGCAGCGGCCGGGACAGCCTCACAGATACGCAGTATTTT. It encodes CASSGRDSLTDTQYF. The V gene is TRBV9, the J gene TRBJ2-3; 7 nucleotides agree with TRBD1. V was clipped by 3 bases and J by 2 bases; unmatched bases: 6. The germline gives CDR1 SGDLS, CDR2 YYNGEE. The CDR3 has 15 amino acids.